The next 6 T cell receptor beta chains were all read from a single sample in a study of PD-L1 blockade in urothelial cancer. Specified time point: pretreatment peripheral blood. Sequencing was performed with immunoSEQ multiplex PCR; in TCRdb, only in-frame clones are kept and a portion is missing. Seen here are about 50,000 clones, about 86% observed once, and the top ten hold 2.5% to 3.5%. The source was PBMCs, collected around atezolizumab (anti-PD-L1) treatment. These receptors originate from a man in his sixties or seventies with urothelial cancer.

The chain joins TRBV5-4 to TRBJ2-2; the match to TRBD1 covers 8 bases. V was pared by 0 bases and J by 5 bases, with 6 bases of the junction left unmatched. The CDR3 is 16 residues long. CDR1 and CDR2 (germline): SGHNT, YYREEE (reference sequence). CDR3 sequence: CASSLGGTGHTGELFF. The CDR3 DNA follows: TGTGCCAGCAGCTTGGGCGGGACAGGTCATACCGGGGAGCTGTTTTTT. The entire variable domain, with the rest obtained from reference TRBV5-4 and TRBJ2-2, is as follows: ETGVTQSPTHLIKTRGQQVTLRCSSQSGHNTVSWYQQALGQGPQFIFQYYREEENGRGNFPPRFSGLQFPNYSSELNVNALELDDSALYLCASSLGGTGHTGELFFGEGSRLTVL.

This sequence joins TRBV21-1 and TRBJ2-7; the listed D gene, TRBD1, was not tested against the DNA. TRBV21-1 has pseudogene status. This CDR3 spans 19 amino acids. The CDR3 reads CASSKMTLQGQNIFYEQYF. CDR3 DNA: TGTGCCAGCAGCAAAATGACACTCCAGGGACAGAACATTTTTTACGAGCAGTACTTC.

This clone was seen more than once but under ten times. CDR3 in amino acids: CASSAGRLGNSPLHF. In DNA form, the CDR3 reads TGTGCCAGCAGCGCAGGACGACTAGGGAATTCACCCCTCCACTTT. This chain joins TRBV7-9 and TRBJ1-6; no clear D. CDR1 and CDR2 (germline): SEHNR, FQNEAQ (reference sequence). The CDR3 is 15 amino acids. The V gene lost 5 bases and the J gene lost 7 bases, with 15 bases spanning the gap.

In its sample, this clone was seen many times. The chain carries TRBV30 and TRBJ1-1; D is undetermined. This CDR3 is built from 12 residues. V lost 0 bases and J 5 bases, leaving 7 bases between the germline ends. The germline gives CDR1 GTSNPN, CDR2 SVGIG (reference sequence). DNA for the CDR3: TGTGCCTGGAGTGTACGAGGGACTGAAGCTTTCTTT. Translated: CAWSVRGTEAFF.

V and J are TRBV14 and TRBJ2-7; 7 positions agree with TRBD1. Per the germline V gene, CDR1 is SGHDN and CDR2 is FVKESK. The CDR3 extends over 14 amino acids. Germline trimming cut 1 base from V and 0 bases from J; bases unmatched to any gene: 0. CDR3 in DNA: TGTGCCAGCAGCCAAGGACAGGGCTCCTACGAGCAGTACTTC. The encoded protein is CASSQGQGSYEQYF.

The chain links TRBV5-6 to TRBJ1-2, with no clear D. With 3 bases removed from V and 8 bases from J, the gap between germline ends came to 8 bases. The length of the CDR3 is 11 residues. Germline V lookup: CDR1 SGHDT, CDR2 YYEEEE. CDR3 sequence (DNA): TGTGCCAGCAGCTCCGGAGAAGGCTACACCTTC. Translating it yields CASSSGEGYTF.